This T cell receptor beta chain was documented in a study of OX40 agonist ivuxolimab in advanced cancers. Background for the entire study: Ivuxolimab was an agonistic, fully human IgG2 monoclonal antibody directed against OX40 (CD134), a costimulatory receptor. Intravenous ivuxolimab was administered to patients every 2 weeks at six dose levels: 0.01, 0.1, 0.3, 1.5, 3 and 10 mg/kg. Among the roughly 50 dose-escalation patients, some 19 had hepatocellular carcinoma, 15 or so melanoma, 9 renal cell carcinoma and 9 head and neck cancer. The dose-escalation cohort was about 87% male with a mean age of around 62 years, ranging from 23 to 79. Patients were allowed to have had prior anti-PD-1, anti-PD-L1 or anti-CTLA-4 therapy, and around 41% of the dose-escalation patients had previously received checkpoint inhibitors. Partial responses were achieved by three dose-escalation patients, of whom one had hepatocellular carcinoma and two had cutaneous melanoma. Peripheral TCRbeta sequencing was intended to test whether TCR sequence diversity was altered and clonal T-cell expansion was caused by ivuxolimab. The monotherapy dose-escalation portion (N = 52 patients) of the phase I ivuxolimab trial is reported in the paper.

With regard to this clone: No cognate antigen has been identified for it. No qualities accompany the bases; no much larger clone lies one base away.

The trial excluded patients who had a history of autoimmune disease or were on systemic immunosuppression. Peripheral blood for TCR sequencing was drawn from every dose cohort at baseline, at cycle 4 day 1 and at cycle 7 day 1. Samples were obtained from an open-label, multicenter, first-in-human phase I dose-escalation trial of ivuxolimab. Adults with locally advanced or metastatic melanoma, renal cell, hepatocellular, or head and neck squamous cell carcinoma were enrolled in the trial. Before TCR sequencing, CD4+ T cells and CD8+ T cells from peripheral blood were sorted into separate populations. Genomic DNA was isolated from the sorted cells so that the TCRbeta CDR3 region could be sequenced. The immunoSEQ Assay was used for sequencing of TCRbeta CDR3 regions. TCRdb took this table from immuneACCESS and kept in-frame rearrangements with V and J called. Such tables lack part of the clones; where checked against another copy, unresolved V genes explain under half of the gap, and the rest is unexplained. A total of 75,000 to 100,000 clones appear in this sample, roughly nine tenths of them only once. The ten largest clones take up 0.25% to 0.35% of the sample.

Paper-wide results and their limitations: At doses of 0.1 to 3.0 mg/kg, clonal expansion of both CD4+ and CD8+ blood T cells was observed from baseline to week 6. In the 0.1-3.0 mg/kg groups, partial responders had among the lowest normalized peripheral clonal expansion, particularly in CD8+ T cells. The antigen specificity of the peripheral T cells that underwent clonal expansion was not determined. After ivuxolimab, CD8+ T cells had more expanded clones than CD4+ T cells on average. Low levels of normalized T-cell clonal expansion were also seen in some patients who did not respond.

The sequences come from CD4+ or CD8+ T cells sorted from blood, collected in a trial of the OX40 agonist ivuxolimab. This receptor was obtained from an adult with an advanced solid tumor such as melanoma, head and neck, liver or kidney cancer.

The bases are TGTGCCAGTAAAAGGCGGCGGGGGGATGAGCAGTTCTTC. Translated, it gives CASKRRRGDEQFF. The rearrangement joined TRBV19 to TRBJ2-1; TRBD2 lines up with 8 middle nucleotides. CDR1 is given as LNHDA and CDR2 as SQIVND, both from the germline V gene (reference sequence). The germline V end is reduced by 7 bases and the J end by 8 bases; junction bases left unmatched: 7. Inclusive of the bounding cysteine and phenylalanine, the CDR3 is 13 residues long. Only CDR3 DNA is held: 39 bases, read in frame from base 1. The CDR3, completed at both ends by the reference TRBV19 and TRBJ2-1 genes, gives the full variable domain DGGITQSPKYLFRKEGQNVTLSCEQNLNHDAMYWYRQDPGQGLRLIYYSQIVNDFQKGDIAEGYSVSREKKESFPLTVTSAQKNPTAFYLCASKRRRGDEQFFGPGTRLTVL.